This T cell receptor (beta chain) was recorded in a study of synovial regulatory T cells in juvenile arthritis. On the study more broadly: A few patients were therapy-naive; about 6 received methotrexate alone. General study points: iaTreg cells shared more CDR3 sequences with synovial Tregs than other blood Tregs did. Largely private between patients, iaTreg TCR repertoires showed partial overlap with synovial Teff and blood CPL repertoires.

The CDR3 consists of 13 residues. The entry carries no DNA sequence. The germline CDR1 and CDR2 sequences are MDHEN and SYDVKM. Repertoires were generated with immunoSEQ multiplex PCR, while TCRdb's copy carries only in-frame clones and drops some. In total, the table holds some 7,700 clones. About this clone: Its antigen remains unknown.

The sequenced sample consisted of Treg cells from blood. Subset noted: remaining (HLA-DR-negative) circulating blood Treg cells. The gene calls are TRBV28 and TRBJ1-2; the TRBD1 assignment by TCRdb is unverifiable without DNA. The TCR sequence derives from a donor aged 2-30 years with juvenile idiopathic arthritis. CDR3 in amino acids: CASSSGYYYGYTF.